This record covers a single TCR beta chain. The sample belongs to a study of technical replicates of blood from several donors. Profiled with immunoSEQ multiplex PCR; TCRdb holds only in-frame clones, not every one. The table lists about 70,000 clones, just under 95% of them singletons, with under 0.5% in the top ten. Between the trimmed V and J ends, which lost 3 bases and 2 bases, there was a span of 14 bases. Germline V CDR1 and CDR2: MGHRA, YSYEKL. This CDR3 has 16 residues. Sequenced input: T cells isolated from PBMCs. The chain uses TRBV4-1 and TRBJ1-3, with D possibly being TRBD1 (5 bases). The TCR originated in a human donor in good health. The chain's CDR3 is CASSHPTRVPGNTIYF. The CDR3 DNA sequence: TGCGCCAGCAGCCATCCTACCAGGGTTCCTGGAAACACCATATATTTT.